This section outlines one T cell receptor beta chain sequence together with its context. Antigen unknown. Trimming cost V 8 bases and J 7 bases; bases outside gene matches: 8. The V gene's germline CDR1 is MNHEY and CDR2 SVGAGI. The CDR3 consists of 13 residues. Deep sequencing aimed at 1 in 200,000 to 1 in 1 million T cells' resolution. TCRdb's copy holds only in-frame clones and misses some; the assay was immunoSEQ multiplex PCR. The repertoire consists of about 50,000 clones, with 83% occurring once and the leading ten covering 20%. The data were taken from a study of cytotoxic CD8 clonotypes in ibrutinib-treated CLL. Study results and caveats: Baseline levels of clonality went above those of age-matched healthy donors and moved with circulating CD8+ T-cell counts. Public clonotypes showed up rarely, and on treatment they shrank or held steady.

The chain combines TRBV6-5 with TRBJ1-2; 9 nucleotides align to TRBD1. The specimen comprised PBMCs, sampled after 24 months of ibrutinib treatment. The receptor comes from a human donor with chronic lymphocytic leukemia. The CDR3 is CASLDRGWAGYTF. CDR3 bases: TGTGCCAGCCTGGACAGGGGCTGGGCTGGCTACACCTTC.